A selection of T cell receptor beta chains follows, all from one sample in a study of cytomegalovirus exposure and HLA in healthy donors. TCRdb's table, derived via immunoSEQ multiplex PCR, lists solely in-frame clones and lacks some. The data contain approximately 200,000 clones, 80% to 95% of them seen just once; the ten biggest clones take up around 1%. Sequences were obtained from PBMCs. The receptors come from a woman under 30 in good health and CMV-seronegative. The CDR3 runs from the conserved cysteine through the conserved F or W. Each record gives: J gene, V gene, CDR3 protein.

TRBJ2-2	TRBV7-6	CASSHRGLAGGNTGELFF
TRBJ2-7	TRBV7-7	CAISQTSGEQYF
TRBJ2-1	TRBV7-9	CASSLRGTTGDEQFF
TRBJ2-7	TRBV5-6	CASSFGRDPSYEQYF
TRBJ1-2	TRBV5-6	CASSLDRGVYGYTF
TRBJ1-6	TRBV11-1	CASSSGETRGKPLHF
TRBJ1-3	TRBV5-1	CASSLDLAGTTGTIYF
TRBJ2-7	TRBV27	CASRSFSGSASYEQYF
TRBJ2-7	TRBV29-1	CSVVGVQGSYEQYF
TRBJ2-2	TRBV7-3	CASSLTRQITGELFF
TRBJ1-2	TRBV19	CASSTDRIHGYTF
TRBJ2-3	TRBV7-9	CASSSGTYTDTQYF
TRBJ1-1	TRBV11-2	CASSHGGTEAFF
TRBJ2-7	TRBV5-4	CASSLDAPSSYEQYF
TRBJ2-7	TRBV5-1	CASSSRAADPLEQYF
TRBJ1-2	TRBV30	CAGNTGGDGYTF
TRBJ2-2	TRBV2	CASSEAGASAVELFF
TRBJ2-1	TRBV30	CAWSVGLAGVNEQFF
TRBJ1-2	TRBV30	CAWRMVPQGVRYGYTF
TRBJ2-3	TRBV18	CASSPPLAGVRDTQYF
TRBJ2-5	TRBV18	CASFDRTGGETQYF
TRBJ2-7	TRBV28	CASSLLGRNYEQYF
TRBJ1-1	TRBV5-8	CASSRNQGNTEAFF
TRBJ2-5	TRBV10-3	CAISSSSGVYQETQYF
TRBJ2-2	TRBV5-1	CASSWTGGNGELFF
TRBJ2-3	TRBV28	CASSLLSGITDTQYF
TRBJ1-4	TRBV29-1	CSVAPTGENEKLFF
TRBJ2-7	TRBV27	CASSPQGYEQYF
TRBJ1-2	TRBV19	CASSMTGNGYTF
TRBJ2-7	TRBV7-9	CASCDTNVKQVNYEQYF
TRBJ2-7	TRBV27	CASSLGAGAANEQYF
TRBJ1-1	TRBV27	CASSYGTEAFF
TRBJ2-2	TRBV5-1	CASSLGQGELFF
TRBJ1-2	TRBV5-6	CASSRGQGRADTF
TRBJ1-4	TRBV9	CASSDRGRGEKLFF
TRBJ1-1	TRBV15	CATSRFTEAFF
TRBJ2-2	TRBV19	CASRGLHPGQGNTGELFF
TRBJ1-2	TRBV5-8	CASSLPGGIYGYTF
TRBJ2-1	TRBV13	CASTPAGTGEQFF
TRBJ1-1	TRBV6-6	CASSHLKGDGFF
TRBJ2-1	TRBV30	CAWSRMSSEQFF
TRBJ1-1	TRBV9	CASSVELGTGGVNTEAFF
TRBJ1-1	TRBV18	CASSVSGWVNTEAFF
TRBJ1-1	TRBV11-2	CASTIDTEAFF
TRBJ2-3	TRBV6-6	CASSYGGSGADTQYF
TRBJ1-1	TRBV27	CASSFQGLNTEAFF
TRBJ1-4	TRBV2	CASRNPEDRVEKLFF
TRBJ1-1	TRBV6-1	CASRKQGALNTEAFF
TRBJ1-4	TRBV4-1	CASSQVVIGGGNGNEKLFF
TRBJ1-1	TRBV14	CASSLQGASEAFF
TRBJ2-2	TRBV10-3	CAISETGTGGNTGELFF
TRBJ2-3	TRBV7-8	CASSLSVSSQDTQYF
TRBJ2-3	TRBV15	CATSRKGQSSTDTQYF
TRBJ1-2	TRBV5-1	CASSLTGGDWTAGYTF